These 24 T cell receptor beta chains were sequenced from one sample in a study of T-cell reconstitution after alpha-beta-depleted transplantation in children (dated by TCRdb to the mid-2010s). The method behind the library was PCR. Sequenced on an Illumina HiSeq 2500. Molecular barcoding was employed in the preparation of TCR libraries, with unique molecular identifiers being used to normalize TCRbeta repertoire quantification. In TCRdb, the public reads were trimmed at Q25 with fastp and aligned with MiXCR, with productive beta chains retained. CDR3 protein sequences are deduplicated, and each keeps its most common genes and DNA. A total of 200,000 or so distinct CDR3 sequences appear in this sample, approximately 6% of them only once. Clones ranked in the top ten supply around 4.4% of the sample. The sample's treatment or condition label, in plain terms: allogeneic hematopoietic cell transplantation with graft depleted of TCRalphabeta T cells and CD19 B cells.

The sequencing here drew on PBMCs, taken before TCRalphabeta/CD19-depleted stem cell transplant. Source of these receptors: a girl in the first two years of life with combined immunodeficiency, due to receive a stem cell transplant.

This clonotype was seen many times. The chain employs TRBV29-1 and TRBJ1-2; 7 nucleotides match TRBD1. V was clipped by 6 bases and J by 1 base; unmatched bases: 11. The CDR3 has 15 amino acids. Germline CDR1 and CDR2: SQVTM and ANQGSEA. The CDR3 sequence is CSVLDGQAFNYGYTF. CDR3 nucleotides: TGCAGCGTGTTGGACGGACAGGCTTTTAACTATGGCTACACCTTC.

V gene TRBV20-1 combines with J gene TRBJ2-2; TRBD1 might be the D (5 bases). There are 13 residues in the CDR3. Trimming took 6 bases from V and 0 from J, leaving 8 bases between them. CDR1 is DFQATT and CDR2 is SNEGSKA in the germline V gene (reference sequence). The CDR3 is CSAQTANTGELFF. CDR3 bases: TGCAGTGCGCAGACAGCGAACACCGGGGAGCTGTTTTTT.

This clonotype was recorded many times. V and J are TRBV27 and TRBJ1-4; 10 nucleotides match TRBD1. In germline, CDR1 is MNHEY, CDR2 SMNVEV (reference sequence). V lost 5 bases and J lost 11; bases outside the gene matches: 8. The CDR3 covers 14 residues. The CDR3 DNA reads TGTGCCAGCAGTGTCCGGGACAGGGGTGCTAAACTGTTTTTT. It specifies CASSVRDRGAKLFF.

At least ten counts were recorded for this clonotype. Compared with germline, one end of the junction differs, possibly owing to a read error. This chain links TRBV29-1 with TRBJ2-7; D possibly matches TRBD1 or TRBD2 (5 bases each). This CDR3 is built from 14 residues. CDR1 is SQVTM and CDR2 is ANQGSEA in the germline V gene. The CDR3 sequence is CSVVRDGASYEQCF. In nucleotides, the CDR3 is TGCAGCGTCGTGAGGGACGGCGCGTCCTACGAGCAGTGCTTC.

This clonotype occurred many times. The V gene is TRBV12-3 or TRBV12-4, the J gene TRBJ2-4; a weak D match, TRBD1 (6 bases). The V end was cut by 7 bases, the J end by 2 bases, with 15 bases between. This CDR3 comprises 15 residues. The CDR3 nucleotides are TGTGCCAGCACCCCCGGACAGTTCCCCAAAAACATTCAGTACTTC. Amino acids: CASTPGQFPKNIQYF.

Of note for this clonotype: A read error may produce the germline difference seen at one junction end. The J gene is TRBJ2-1, the V gene TRBV7-3, with TRBD2 matching 7 bases. Germline loops: CDR1 SGHTA, CDR2 FQGTGA. The CDR3 covers 16 residues. The CDR3 loop is CASSLYGGSSYNEEFF. The CDR3 DNA follows: TGTGCCAGCAGCTTATACGGGGGGAGCTCCTACAATGAGGAGTTCTTC.

There are many counts of this clonotype. V is TRBV6-5 and J is TRBJ2-7; D is possibly TRBD2 (6 bases). The V end was cut by 5 bases, the J end by 2 bases, with 16 bases between. The CDR3 has 15 residues. CDR1 MNHEY and CDR2 SVGAGI come from the germline V gene. The CDR3 sequence: CASSPPGLPTYEQYF. The CDR3 coding sequence is TGTGCCAGCAGTCCACCGGGACTGCCTACCTACGAGCAGTACTTC.

The V and J genes are TRBV12-3 or TRBV12-4 and TRBJ1-1; D is unclear. The CDR3 loop spans 14 amino acids. Trimming took off 3 bases at V and 4 bases at J, with 12 bases between the two ends. The CDR3 loop reads CASSFPSTSTEAFF. The CDR3 DNA follows: TGTGCCAGCAGTTTCCCCTCGACAAGCACTGAAGCTTTCTTT.

This chain uses TRBV27 with TRBJ2-5; the match to TRBD2 covers 8 bases. With V trimmed by 4 bases and J by 2 bases, 6 bases remained unmatched. The germline CDR1 and CDR2 sequences are MNHEY and SMNVEV (reference sequence). The CDR3 spans 15 residues. In DNA, the CDR3 is TGTGCCAGCAGTTCCCACCCTAGCGGGCAAGAGACCCAGTACTTC. This gives the protein CASSSHPSGQETQYF.

This clonotype was counted only a few times. This chain joins TRBV28 and TRBJ2-5; D is ambiguous. Germline CDR1 reads MDHEN; CDR2 reads SYDVKM. The CDR3 is made up of 14 amino acids. V lost 5 bases and J 0 bases, leaving 10 bases between the germline ends. The CDR3: CASSPLGYQETQYF. CDR3 coding DNA: TGTGCCAGCAGTCCCTTGGGTTACCAAGAGACCCAGTACTTC.

This clonotype appeared a few times. The V gene is TRBV7-9, the J gene TRBJ2-1; no reliable D call. The CDR3 is 15 residues long. Between the trimmed V and J ends, which lost 5 bases and 8 bases, there was a span of 19 bases. CDR1 and CDR2 from the germline V gene are SEHNR and FQNEAQ (reference sequence). The DNA for the CDR3 is TGTGCCAGCAGCCCGGCCGGGTCCCCAAGGGATGAGCAGTTCTTC. It translates to CASSPAGSPRDEQFF. Using reference TRBV7-9 and TRBJ2-1 for the parts outside the CDR3, the full variable domain is DTGVSQNPRHKITKRGQNVTFRCDPISEHNRLYWYRQTLGQGPEFLTYFQNEAQLEKSRLLSDRFSAERPKGSFSTLEIQRTEQGDSAMYLCASSPAGSPRDEQFFGPGTRLTVL.

This clonotype has a count of ten or more. The chain combines TRBV11-2 with TRBJ2-2, with D unclear. The germline V gene encodes CDR1 SGHAT and CDR2 FQNNGV. The CDR3 is 12 residues long. Trimming left V 3 bases short and J 7 bases short, with 6 bases between. CDR3 in amino acids: CASSFSIGELFF. The CDR3, as DNA: TGTGCCAGCAGCTTCTCGATCGGGGAGCTGTTTTTT.

This clonotype was counted between two and nine times. This sequence joins TRBV7-3 and TRBJ1-2, with TRBD1 as a possible D gene (6 bases). The CDR3 covers 13 residues. Per germline, CDR1 SGHTA and CDR2 FQGTGA. V was cut by 3 bases and J by 7 bases, with 12 bases left in between. This CDR3 is CASSFGGAVGYTF. CDR3 coding DNA: TGTGCCAGCAGCTTCGGGGGGGCGGTTGGCTACACCTTC. The whole variable domain, remainder taken from reference TRBV7-3 and TRBJ1-2, is GAGVSQTPSNKVTEKGKYVELRCDPISGHTALYWYRQSLGQGPEFLIYFQGTGAADDSGLPNDRFFAVRPEGSVSTLKIQRTERGDSAVYLCASSFGGAVGYTFGSGTRLTVV.

This clonotype was detected many times. V gene TRBV5-1 combines with J gene TRBJ1-1; D not certain. Between the trimmed V and J ends, which lost 0 bases and 1 base, there was a span of 16 bases. The V gene's germline CDR1 is SGHRS and CDR2 YFSETQ. This CDR3 is built from 17 residues. CDR3 region: CASSLDSIRAWNTEAFF. The DNA of the CDR3 is TGCGCCAGCAGCTTGGACTCCATCCGAGCGTGGAACACTGAAGCTTTCTTT.

This clonotype was counted ten times or more. V is TRBV28 and J is TRBJ2-1; 9 bases fit TRBD1. The CDR3 is 15 residues long. The V gene's germline CDR1 is MDHEN and CDR2 SYDVKM. With V trimmed by 4 bases and J by 5 bases, 6 bases remained unmatched. In nucleotides, the CDR3 is TGTGCCAGCAGTTCACAGGGGGCTACGGACAATGAGCAGTTCTTC. Protein sequence: CASSSQGATDNEQFF.

This clonotype occurred many times. The gene calls are TRBV7-9 and TRBJ2-2; D might be TRBD1 or TRBD2, each matching 6 bases. This CDR3 has 17 residues. The germline V and J ends were trimmed by 6 bases and 0 bases, with 17 bases remaining between them. Germline V CDR1 and CDR2: SEHNR, FQNEAQ (reference sequence). CDR3 protein: CASRSPGAKANTGELFF. CDR3 DNA: TGTGCCAGCAGATCCCCGGGGGCCAAGGCGAACACCGGGGAGCTGTTTTTT.

In this sample, this clonotype turned up many times. The J gene is TRBJ2-5, the V gene TRBV29-1; 9 bases are shared with TRBD1. The CDR3 contains 15 residues. Trimming at V came to 4 bases and at J to 5 bases, leaving 11 bases not matched to a gene. Germline lookup yields CDR1 SQVTM and CDR2 ANQGSEA. CDR3 sequence reads: CSVVGTGLSVETQYF. The CDR3 DNA sequence: TGCAGCGTTGTTGGGACAGGGCTCTCAGTGGAGACCCAGTACTTC.

This clonotype showed up just a few times. The chain is built from TRBV6-2 or TRBV6-3 and TRBJ2-1, with 9 bases aligning to TRBD2. V was pared by 7 bases and J by 2 bases, with 12 bases of the junction left unmatched. The CDR3 runs to 17 residues. Germline CDR1 reads MNHEY; CDR2 reads SVGEGT. CDR3 region: CASNPYYSGGTYNEQFF. Written as DNA, the CDR3 is TGTGCCAGCAACCCTTACTATAGCGGGGGTACCTACAATGAGCAGTTCTTC.

As to this clonotype: A much bigger clone sits one base away, suggesting this may be a read error. V usage is TRBV29-1 and J usage is TRBJ2-7; 8 bases match TRBD1. The CDR3 covers 13 residues. V shed 3 bases and J 2 bases; nucleotides not matched to a gene: 3. CDR1 SQVTM and CDR2 ANQGSEA come from the germline V gene. This CDR3 is CSVDGRGPYEQYF. Written as DNA, the CDR3 is TGCAGCGTTGATGGCAGGGGGCCCTACGAGCAGTACTTC.

This clonotype has more than one count but fewer than ten. V gene TRBV13 combines with J gene TRBJ2-6; TRBD1 agrees at 8 bases. The CDR3 runs 18 residues. Germline V gene sequence: CDR1 PRHDT, CDR2 FYEKMQ (reference sequence). J lost 0 bases, V lost 5 bases, and 9 bases had no gene match. CDR3 protein: CASSTPGQEDSGANVLTF. The CDR3, as DNA: TGTGCCAGCAGCACACCGGGACAGGAAGACTCTGGGGCCAACGTCCTGACTTTC.

This clonotype was counted many times. The gene calls are TRBV7-9 and TRBJ2-2; a possible D gene is TRBD2 (6 bases). Per germline, CDR1 SEHNR and CDR2 FQNEAQ (reference sequence). The CDR3 totals 17 residues. Trimming left V 3 bases short and J 4 bases short, with 18 bases between. In DNA, the CDR3 is TGTGCCAGCAGCTTCTCTTTAGGCGGGACCTTCACCGGGGAGCTGTTTTTT. It yields the protein CASSFSLGGTFTGELFF.

There are a few counts of this clonotype. V usage is TRBV18 and J usage is TRBJ1-1; D not resolved. The CDR3 contains 17 residues. Trimming removed 1 base from V and 0 bases from J, with 15 bases in between. Germline-derived CDR1 and CDR2 are KGHSH and LQKENI. CDR3 DNA: TGTGCCAGCTCACCACTTATACTGGACGATATGAACACTGAAGCTTTCTTT. It specifies CASSPLILDDMNTEAFF.

This clonotype has a count of ten or more. The chain links TRBV24-1 to TRBJ1-5; maybe TRBD1 (5 bases). CDR3 length: 14 amino acids. V lost 5 bases and J 9 bases, leaving 16 bases between the germline ends. CDR1 KGHDR and CDR2 SFDVKD come from the germline V gene. This CDR3 is CATSGSRVRGPQHF. CDR3 DNA sequence: TGTGCCACCAGTGGTTCCAGGGTGAGGGGGCCCCAGCATTTT.

In its sample, this clonotype was seen many times. The gene calls are TRBV20-1 and TRBJ1-3; TRBD1 matches 7 bases. The CDR3 is 16 residues long. V gave up 6 bases and J gave up 0 bases; unmatched junction bases: 11. CDR1 and CDR2 from the germline V gene are DFQATT and SNEGSKA (reference sequence). CDR3 sequence reads: CSAKTPDRDSGNTIYF. The CDR3 coding sequence is TGCAGTGCGAAAACCCCCGACAGGGACTCTGGAAACACCATATATTTT.